This entry is about one T cell receptor beta chain. Its matching antigen is unknown. Amplification used 60 Vbeta primers and 13 Jbeta primers. Libraries were prepared by immunoSEQ multiplex PCR; TCRdb keeps only in-frame clonotypes and omits some of them. The table has roughly 160,000 clones, 80% to 90% seen once. This sample was included in a study of cytomegalovirus exposure and HLA in healthy donors. Study at large: Out of approximately 170 million T cells, an earlier analysis found over 90 million unique TCR beta sequences in total. Findings and caveats of the study: Roughly even sequencing depth across donors was the assumption behind the presence/absence analyses. The listing of 150 or so TCR beta chains classed them as cytomegalovirus-associated. As confirmed in vitro, a few CMV-associated chains were specific for CMV antigens.

Germline V gene sequence: CDR1 GTSNPN, CDR2 SVGIG (reference sequence). The CDR3 is 14 residues long. The junction had 3 bases not matched to a gene; V was cut back by 1 base and J by 4 bases. The sample comprised PBMCs. The chain combines TRBV30 with TRBJ1-1; 10 nucleotides match TRBD1. The TCR comes from a man aged 18 to 30 in good health and CMV-seropositive. The CDR3, as DNA: TGTGCCTGGAGTGGGGACAGGGGAAGCACTGAAGCTTTCTTT. Protein product: CAWSGDRGSTEAFF.